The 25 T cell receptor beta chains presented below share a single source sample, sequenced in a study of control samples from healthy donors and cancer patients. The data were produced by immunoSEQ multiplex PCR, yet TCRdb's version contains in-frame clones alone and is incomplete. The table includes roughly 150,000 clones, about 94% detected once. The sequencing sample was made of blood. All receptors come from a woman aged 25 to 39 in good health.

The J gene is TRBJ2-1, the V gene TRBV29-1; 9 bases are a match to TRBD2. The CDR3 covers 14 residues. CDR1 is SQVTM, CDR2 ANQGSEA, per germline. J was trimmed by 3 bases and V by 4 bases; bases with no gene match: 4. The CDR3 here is CSVVAGGDYNEQFF. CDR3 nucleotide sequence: TGCAGCGTTGTTGCGGGAGGGGACTACAATGAGCAGTTCTTC.

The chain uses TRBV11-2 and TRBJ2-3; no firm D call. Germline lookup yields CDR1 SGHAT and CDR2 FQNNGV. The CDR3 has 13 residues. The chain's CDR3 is CATGRYGTDTQYF. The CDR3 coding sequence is TGTGCGACCGGGCGTTACGGCACAGATACGCAGTATTTT.

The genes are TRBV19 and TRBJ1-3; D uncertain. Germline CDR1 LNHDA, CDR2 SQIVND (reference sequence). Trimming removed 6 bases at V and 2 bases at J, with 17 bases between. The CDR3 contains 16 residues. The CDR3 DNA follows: TGTGCCAGTAGGGCCCGTGGCCCGGAGACTGGAAACACCATATATTTT. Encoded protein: CASRARGPETGNTIYF.

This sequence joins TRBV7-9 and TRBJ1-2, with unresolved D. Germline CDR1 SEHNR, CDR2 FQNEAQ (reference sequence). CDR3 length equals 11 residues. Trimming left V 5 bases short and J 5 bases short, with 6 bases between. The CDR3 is CASSQVYGYTF. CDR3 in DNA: TGTGCCAGCAGCCAAGTATATGGCTACACCTTC.

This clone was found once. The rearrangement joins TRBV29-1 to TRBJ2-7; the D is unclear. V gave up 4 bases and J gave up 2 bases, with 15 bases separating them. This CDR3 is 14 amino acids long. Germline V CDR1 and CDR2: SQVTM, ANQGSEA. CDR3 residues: CSVVSQKVAYEQYF. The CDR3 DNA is TGCAGCGTTGTCTCACAGAAGGTCGCCTACGAGCAGTACTTC.

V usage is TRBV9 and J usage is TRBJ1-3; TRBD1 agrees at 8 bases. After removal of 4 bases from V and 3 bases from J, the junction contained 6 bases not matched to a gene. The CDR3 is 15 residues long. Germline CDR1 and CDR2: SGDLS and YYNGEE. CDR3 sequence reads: CASSLDRGVGNTIYF. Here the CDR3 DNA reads TGTGCCAGCAGCTTAGACAGGGGAGTTGGAAACACCATATATTTT. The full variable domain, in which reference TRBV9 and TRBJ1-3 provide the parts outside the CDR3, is DSGVTQTPKHLITATGQRVTLRCSPRSGDLSVYWYQQSLDQGLQFLIQYYNGEERAKGNILERFSAQQFPDLHSELNLSSLELGDSALYFCASSLDRGVGNTIYFGEGSWLTVV.

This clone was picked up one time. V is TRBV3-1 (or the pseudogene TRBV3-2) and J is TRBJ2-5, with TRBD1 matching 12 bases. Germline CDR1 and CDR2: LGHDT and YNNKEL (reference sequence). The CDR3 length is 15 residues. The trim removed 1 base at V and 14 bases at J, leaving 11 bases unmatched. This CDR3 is CASSQGRGQGASYYF. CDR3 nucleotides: TGTGCCAGCAGCCAAGGGAGGGGACAGGGGGCTTCTTATTACTTC.

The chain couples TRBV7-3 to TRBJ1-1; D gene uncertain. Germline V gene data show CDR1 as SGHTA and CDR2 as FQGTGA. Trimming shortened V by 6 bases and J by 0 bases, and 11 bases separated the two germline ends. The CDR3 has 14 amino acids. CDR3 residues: CASSSGPVNTEAFF. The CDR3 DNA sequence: TGTGCCAGCAGTTCCGGACCCGTGAACACTGAAGCTTTCTTT.

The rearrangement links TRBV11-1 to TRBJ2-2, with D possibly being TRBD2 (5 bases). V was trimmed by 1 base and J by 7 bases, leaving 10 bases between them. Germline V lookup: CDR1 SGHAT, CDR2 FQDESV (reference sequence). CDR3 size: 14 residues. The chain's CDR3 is CASSLDVGDGELFF. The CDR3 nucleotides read TGTGCCAGCAGCTTAGATGTCGGGGACGGGGAGCTGTTTTTT.

In DNA form, the CDR3 reads TGTGCCAGCTGCGAGGTAGCGGGAGTTTACGAGCAGTACTTC. Its translation: CASCEVAGVYEQYF. The chain has TRBV21-1 and TRBJ2-7; the D call TRBD2 from the table was never checked on the DNA. TRBV21-1 has pseudogene status. This CDR3 region has 14 residues.

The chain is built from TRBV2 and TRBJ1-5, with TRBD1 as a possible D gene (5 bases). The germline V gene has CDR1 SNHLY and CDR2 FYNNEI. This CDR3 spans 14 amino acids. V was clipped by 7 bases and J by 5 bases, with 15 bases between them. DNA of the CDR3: TGTGCCAGCACCCGAGGGGAGGCTCATCAGCCCCAGCATTTT. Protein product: CASTRGEAHQPQHF.

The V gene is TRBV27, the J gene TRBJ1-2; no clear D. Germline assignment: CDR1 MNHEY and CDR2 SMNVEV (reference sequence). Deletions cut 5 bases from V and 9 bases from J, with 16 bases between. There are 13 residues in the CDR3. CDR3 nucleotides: TGTGCCAGCAGTCCCCTTGGTGACGGGCGCTACACCTTC. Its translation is CASSPLGDGRYTF.

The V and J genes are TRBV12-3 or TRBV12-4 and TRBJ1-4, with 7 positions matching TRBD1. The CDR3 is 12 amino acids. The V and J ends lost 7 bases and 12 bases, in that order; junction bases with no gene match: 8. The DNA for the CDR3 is TGTGCCAGCACTACATCACAGGGGCAACTGTTTTTT. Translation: CASTTSQGQLFF.

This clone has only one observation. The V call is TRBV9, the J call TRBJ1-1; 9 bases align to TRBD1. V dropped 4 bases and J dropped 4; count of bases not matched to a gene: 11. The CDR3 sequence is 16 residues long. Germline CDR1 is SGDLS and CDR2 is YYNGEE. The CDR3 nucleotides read TGTGCCAGCAGCCCCTTCGGGGACAGGGAGGGCACTGAAGCTTTCTTT. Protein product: CASSPFGDREGTEAFF.

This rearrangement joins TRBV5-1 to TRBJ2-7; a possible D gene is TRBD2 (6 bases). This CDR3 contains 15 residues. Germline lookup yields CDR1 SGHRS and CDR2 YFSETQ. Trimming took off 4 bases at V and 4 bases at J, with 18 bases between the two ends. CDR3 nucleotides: TGCGCCAGCAGCCCCTCCTCGGTGAGCGGGTACGAGCAGTACTTC. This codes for CASSPSSVSGYEQYF.

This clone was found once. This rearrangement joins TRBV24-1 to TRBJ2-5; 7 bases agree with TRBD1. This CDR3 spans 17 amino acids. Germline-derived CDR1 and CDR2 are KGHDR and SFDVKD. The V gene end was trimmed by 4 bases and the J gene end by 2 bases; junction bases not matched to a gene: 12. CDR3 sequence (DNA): TGTGCCACCAGTGAGACCACCGGGACAGCCCTACAAGAGACCCAGTACTTC. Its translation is CATSETTGTALQETQYF.

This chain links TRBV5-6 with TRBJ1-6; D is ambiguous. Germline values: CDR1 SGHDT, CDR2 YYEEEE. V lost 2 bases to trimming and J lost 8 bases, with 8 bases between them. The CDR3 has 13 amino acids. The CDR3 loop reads CASSFQGYSPLHF. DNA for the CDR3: TGTGCCAGCAGCTTTCAAGGATATTCACCCCTCCACTTT.

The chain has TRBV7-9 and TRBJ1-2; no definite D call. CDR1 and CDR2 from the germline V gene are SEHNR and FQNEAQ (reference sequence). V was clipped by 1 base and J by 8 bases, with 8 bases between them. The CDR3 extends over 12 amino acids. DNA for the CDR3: TGTGCCAGCAGCTTAGAAGGGTCAGGCTACACCTTC. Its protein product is CASSLEGSGYTF. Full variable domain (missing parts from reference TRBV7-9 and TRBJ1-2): DTGVSQNPRHKITKRGQNVTFRCDPISEHNRLYWYRQTLGQGPEFLTYFQNEAQLEKSRLLSDRFSAERPKGSFSTLEIQRTEQGDSAMYLCASSLEGSGYTFGSGTRLTVV.

CDR3 residues: CASSQSGTPGADTQYF. The CDR3 DNA sequence: TGCGCCAGCAGCCAGAGCGGGACTCCCGGTGCCGATACGCAGTATTTT. The chain recombines TRBV4-3 with TRBJ2-3, with TRBD2 matching 7 bases. Looked up from germline, CDR1 is LGHNA and CDR2 is YSLEER. The ends lost 3 bases at V and 6 bases at J; junction bases unmatched: 12. The CDR3 consists of 16 residues.

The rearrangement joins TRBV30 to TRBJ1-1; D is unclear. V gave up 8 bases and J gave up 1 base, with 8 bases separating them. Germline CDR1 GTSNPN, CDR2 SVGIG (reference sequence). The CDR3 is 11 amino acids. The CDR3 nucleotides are TGTGCCGCCAAGTCGAACACTGAAGCTTTCTTT. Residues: CAAKSNTEAFF.

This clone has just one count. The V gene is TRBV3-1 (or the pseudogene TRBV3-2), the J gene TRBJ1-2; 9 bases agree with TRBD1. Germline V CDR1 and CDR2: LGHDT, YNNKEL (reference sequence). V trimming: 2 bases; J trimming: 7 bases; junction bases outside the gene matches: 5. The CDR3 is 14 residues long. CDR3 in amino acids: CASSQPDRGRGYTF. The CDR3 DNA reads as TGTGCCAGCAGCCAACCGGACAGGGGTCGTGGCTACACCTTC.

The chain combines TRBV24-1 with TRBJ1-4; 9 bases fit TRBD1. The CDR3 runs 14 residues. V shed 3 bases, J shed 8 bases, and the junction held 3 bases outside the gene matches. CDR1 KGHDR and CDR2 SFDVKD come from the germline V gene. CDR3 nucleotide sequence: TGTGCCACCAGTGATACCGGGACAGGGGAAAAACTGTTTTTT. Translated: CATSDTGTGEKLFF.

Written as DNA, the CDR3 is TGCGCCAGTTCACTAGGCTCCGACACAGATACGCAGTATTTT. Its translation: CASSLGSDTDTQYF. The V and J genes are TRBV5-1 and TRBJ2-3; D perhaps matches TRBD2 (5 bases). Trimming removed 8 bases from V and 2 bases from J, with 15 bases in between. This CDR3 is 14 amino acids long. Per germline, CDR1 SGHRS and CDR2 YFSETQ.

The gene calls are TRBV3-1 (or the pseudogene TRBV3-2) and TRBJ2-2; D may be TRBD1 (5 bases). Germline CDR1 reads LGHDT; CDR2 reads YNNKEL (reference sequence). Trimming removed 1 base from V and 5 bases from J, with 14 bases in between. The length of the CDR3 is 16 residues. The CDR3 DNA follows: TGTGCCAGCAGCCAAGTTTCGCAGGGATGGACCGGGGAGCTGTTTTTT. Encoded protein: CASSQVSQGWTGELFF.

CDR3 bases: TGTGCCAGCAGCTTAAGTAGGAGCGCGCGAGGGCCCCAGCATTTT. Its translation: CASSLSRSARGPQHF. The chain joins TRBV7-8 to TRBJ1-5; D gene ambiguous. CDR3 size: 15 residues. Trimming took 2 bases from V and 9 from J, leaving 17 bases between them. Germline CDR1 SGHVS, CDR2 FQNEAQ. Variable domain in full (rest from reference TRBV7-8 and TRBJ1-5): GAGVSQSPRYKVAKRGQDVALRCDPISGHVSLFWYQQALGQGPEFLTYFQNEAQLDKSGLPSDRFFAERPEGSVSTLKIQRTQQEDSAVYLCASSLSRSARGPQHFGDGTRLSIL.